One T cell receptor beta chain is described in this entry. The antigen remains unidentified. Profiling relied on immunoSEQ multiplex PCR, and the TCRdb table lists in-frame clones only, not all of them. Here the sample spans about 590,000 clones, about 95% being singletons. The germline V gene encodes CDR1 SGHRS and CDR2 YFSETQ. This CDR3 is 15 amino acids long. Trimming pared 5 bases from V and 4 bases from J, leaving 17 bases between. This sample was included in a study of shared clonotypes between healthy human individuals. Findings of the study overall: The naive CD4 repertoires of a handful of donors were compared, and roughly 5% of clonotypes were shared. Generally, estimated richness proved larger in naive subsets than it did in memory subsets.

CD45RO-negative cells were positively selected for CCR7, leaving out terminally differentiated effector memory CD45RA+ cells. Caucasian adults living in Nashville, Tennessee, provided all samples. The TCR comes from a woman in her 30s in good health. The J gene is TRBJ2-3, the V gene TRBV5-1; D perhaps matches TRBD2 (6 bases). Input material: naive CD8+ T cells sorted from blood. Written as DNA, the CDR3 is TGCGCCAGCAGAAATGCGGGGTGGGAGGCAGATACGCAGTATTTT. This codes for CASRNAGWEADTQYF. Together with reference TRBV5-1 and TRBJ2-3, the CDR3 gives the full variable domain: KAGVTQTPRYLIKTRGQQVTLSCSPISGHRSVSWYQQTPGQGLQFLFEYFSETQRNKGNFPGRFSGRQFSNSRSEMNVSTLELGDSALYLCASRNAGWEADTQYFGPGTRLTVL.